One sample yielded the 9 T cell receptor beta chains listed below, sequenced in a study of Graves' ophthalmopathy and Graves' hyperthyroidism. RNA served as the template for amplifying TCR beta CDR3 regions. HTBI-primed first-round RT-PCR preceded second-round multiplex PCR. TCRdb recomputed calls from the multiplex PCR reads with MiXCR, one row per CDR3 protein. The sample includes some 1.1 million distinct CDR3 sequences, around a third seen only once; the top ten take approximately 12%. The sample taken for sequencing was peripheral blood or thyroid tissue (not recorded which). The receptors originated from an adult man with Graves' hyperthyroidism.

This clonotype was found many times. This chain links TRBV29-1 with TRBJ2-2, with D unclear. The CDR3 extends over 13 amino acids. Germline CDR1 SQVTM, CDR2 ANQGSEA. Trimming pared 3 bases from V and 7 bases from J, leaving 12 bases between. Here the CDR3 DNA reads TGCAGCGTTGAGGCCGGATCCTTCGGGGAGCTGTTTTTT. Its protein is CSVEAGSFGELFF.

A few counts support this clonotype. In nucleotides, the CDR3 is TGCGCCAGCAGCTTGGGGTTAGATGAGACCCAGTACTTC. Residues: CASSLGLDETQYF. The rearrangement uses TRBV5-1 and TRBJ2-5; D is unclear. Germline loops: CDR1 SGHRS, CDR2 YFSETQ. CDR3 length: 13 residues. With 0 bases removed from V and 5 bases from J, the gap between germline ends came to 8 bases.

This clonotype was seen only a few times. This chain uses TRBV5-1 with TRBJ1-1; D ambiguous. The germline CDR1 and CDR2 sequences are SGHRS and YFSETQ. This CDR3 spans 14 amino acids. Trimming stripped 3 bases from V and 7 bases from J, with 16 bases between. DNA of the CDR3: TGCGCCAGCAGCTCGGACTTGCCCACCCTTGAAGCTTTCTTT. This encodes CASSSDLPTLEAFF.

Turning to this clonotype: This may arise from a read error, as a much more abundant clone is one base away. The CDR3 does not end in the conserved phenylalanine or tryptophan, so this is likely a read error. The chain employs TRBV9 and TRBJ1-1, with D possibly matching TRBD1 (5 bases). Germline CDR1 reads SGDLS; CDR2 reads YYNGEE. The CDR3 runs 14 residues. Trimming pared 7 bases from V and 3 bases from J, leaving 16 bases between. The CDR3 sequence is CASSGTVTDTEAFL. The CDR3 bases are TGTGCCAGCTCCGGGACCGTAACCGACACTGAAGCTTTCCTT.

This clonotype turned up a few times. The chain employs TRBV29-1 and TRBJ1-5, with TRBD1 as a possible D gene (6 bases). CDR3 length: 12 amino acids. The germline V gene encodes CDR1 SQVTM and CDR2 ANQGSEA. The V gene lost 4 bases and the J gene lost 11 bases, with 15 bases spanning the gap. CDR3 sequence: CSVVGGLETQHF. Here the CDR3 DNA reads TGCAGCGTTGTGGGGGGCTTGGAGACCCAGCATTTT.

This clonotype was observed many times. The genes are TRBV29-1 and TRBJ2-7; the D gene is possibly TRBD1 (6 bases). V shed 5 bases and J shed 3 bases, with 14 bases lying between them. This CDR3 region has 13 residues. Germline V lookup: CDR1 SQVTM, CDR2 ANQGSEA. CDR3: CSVIQGHYYEQYF. Written as DNA, the CDR3 is TGCAGCGTTATCCAGGGACACTACTACGAGCAGTACTTC.

The rearrangement uses TRBV20-1 and TRBJ1-2; tentatively, D is TRBD1 (6 bases). The CDR3 covers 12 residues. Germline CDR1 is DFQATT and CDR2 is SNEGSKA (reference sequence). The CDR3 spells CRGRQAGNGYTF. DNA of the CDR3: TGCAGGGGTCGACAGGCGGGGAACGGCTACACCTTC.

This clonotype was counted a few times. The genes are TRBV20-1 and TRBJ2-7, with no clear D. The CDR3 consists of 14 residues. Germline V lookup: CDR1 DFQATT, CDR2 SNEGSKA (reference sequence). The germline V and J ends were trimmed by 0 bases and 3 bases, with 12 bases remaining between them. The chain's CDR3 is CSARDSRTLYEQYF. The CDR3, as DNA: TGCAGTGCTAGAGATTCCCGCACTCTCTACGAGCAGTACTTC.

The sample holds many counts of this clonotype. V is TRBV20-1 and J is TRBJ1-6, with TRBD1 as a possible D gene (6 bases). CDR1 and CDR2 (germline): DFQATT, SNEGSKA (reference sequence). The CDR3 covers 14 residues. V shed 0 bases and J shed 10 bases, with 13 bases lying between them. In nucleotides, the CDR3 is TGCAGTGCTAGAGAATACAGGGAGAGATCACCCCTCCACTTT. It yields the protein CSAREYRERSPLHF.